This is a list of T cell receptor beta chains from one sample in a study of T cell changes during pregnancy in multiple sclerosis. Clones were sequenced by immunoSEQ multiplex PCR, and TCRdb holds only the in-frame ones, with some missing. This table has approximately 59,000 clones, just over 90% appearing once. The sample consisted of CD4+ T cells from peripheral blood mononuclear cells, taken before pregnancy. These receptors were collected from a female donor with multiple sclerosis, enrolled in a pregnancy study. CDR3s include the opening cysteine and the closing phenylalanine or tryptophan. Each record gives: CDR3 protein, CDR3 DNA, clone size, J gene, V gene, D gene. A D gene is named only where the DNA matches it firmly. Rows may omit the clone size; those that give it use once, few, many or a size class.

CDR3: CASSLGQNTEAFF
DNA: TGTGCCAGCAGCTTGGGGCAGAACACTGAAGCTTTCTTT
size: -
J: TRBJ1-1
V: TRBV7-9
D: -

CDR3: CASSNTRAGGQETQYF
DNA: TGTGCCAGCAGTAACACGAGGGCGGGAGGACAAGAGACCCAGTACTTC
size: -
J: TRBJ2-5
V: TRBV11-3
D: TRBD2

CDR3: CASSIRADNPYNEQFF
DNA: TGTGCCAGTAGTATTCGGGCGGACAATCCCTACAATGAGCAGTTCTTC
size: -
J: TRBJ2-1
V: TRBV19
D: -

CDR3: CSVDGASGTLETQYF
DNA: TGCAGCGTTGATGGTGCTAGCGGGACTTTGGAGACCCAGTACTTC
size: -
J: TRBJ2-5
V: TRBV29-1
D: TRBD2

CDR3: CASSTGFQETQYF
DNA: TGTGCCAGCAGCACGGGATTCCAAGAGACCCAGTACTTC
size: -
J: TRBJ2-5
V: TRBV6-5
D: -

CDR3: CASSYRDSSYEQYF
DNA: TGTGCCAGCAGTTATCGGGACAGTTCCTACGAGCAGTACTTC
size: once
J: TRBJ2-7
V: TRBV6-5
D: TRBD1

CDR3: CASSPRGGGYDEQFF
DNA: TGTGCCAGCAGCCCACGAGGGGGGGGGTACGATGAGCAGTTCTTC
size: -
J: TRBJ2-1
V: TRBV7-9
D: -

CDR3: CASSALSGSNNEQFF
DNA: TGCGCCAGCAGCGCCCTCAGCGGGAGTAACAATGAGCAGTTCTTC
size: once
J: TRBJ2-1
V: TRBV5-1
D: TRBD2

CDR3: CASSSWTGEVFYEQYF
DNA: TGTGCCAGCAGCTCTTGGACAGGGGAAGTTTTCTACGAGCAGTACTTC
size: -
J: TRBJ2-7
V: TRBV7-9
D: TRBD1

CDR3: CASRGTVHYTGELFF
DNA: TGTGCCAGCAGGGGGACAGTACATTACACCGGGGAGCTGTTTTTT
size: -
J: TRBJ2-2
V: TRBV27
D: TRBD1

CDR3: CASRTVGSSFF
DNA: TGTGCCAGCAGGACCGTGGGGAGTTCGTTCTTC
size: once
J: TRBJ2-1
V: TRBV11-2
D: -

CDR3: CASRVNWDSRNEQFF
DNA: TGTGCCAGCAGAGTCAACTGGGACAGTCGGAATGAGCAGTTCTTC
size: -
J: TRBJ2-1
V: TRBV6-4
D: TRBD1

CDR3: CASSPSGLAGVTQYF
DNA: TGCGCCAGCAGCCCGTCGGGACTAGCGGGAGTAACGCAGTATTTT
size: once
J: TRBJ2-3
V: TRBV4-3
D: TRBD2

CDR3: CASSITSGELFF
DNA: TGTGCCAGCAGCATAACATCCGGGGAGCTGTTTTTT
size: -
J: TRBJ2-2
V: TRBV7-8
D: -

CDR3: CASTLEGVLSRNEQFF
DNA: TGTGCCAGCACCCTTGAGGGGGTCTTGAGCAGGAATGAGCAGTTCTTC
size: -
J: TRBJ2-1
V: TRBV9
D: -

CDR3: CASSLGLTGSSYNEQFF
DNA: TGTGCCAGCAGCTTAGGATTGACAGGCAGCTCCTACAATGAGCAGTTCTTC
size: -
J: TRBJ2-1
V: TRBV7-9
D: -

CDR3: CASSQIITAEAFF
DNA: TGCGCCAGCAGCCAAATTATAACAGCTGAAGCTTTCTTT
size: -
J: TRBJ1-1
V: TRBV4-3
D: -

CDR3: CASSQAWRENNEQYF
DNA: TGTGCCAGCAGCCAAGCGTGGCGGGAGAACAACGAGCAGTACTTC
size: -
J: TRBJ2-7
V: TRBV4-2
D: TRBD2

CDR3: CASGTPGGNEQFF
DNA: TGTGCCAGCGGGACCCCCGGGGGCAATGAGCAGTTCTTC
size: -
J: TRBJ2-1
V: TRBV9
D: -

CDR3: CASSSGLAGAGEQYF
DNA: TGTGCTAGCAGCTCGGGACTAGCGGGAGCAGGCGAGCAGTACTTC
size: -
J: TRBJ2-7
V: TRBV7-7
D: TRBD2

CDR3: CATSSRTGGEETQYF
DNA: TGTGCCACCAGCAGCAGAACAGGGGGCGAAGAGACCCAGTACTTC
size: -
J: TRBJ2-5
V: TRBV15
D: TRBD1

CDR3: CASSFRPLTGTLVNEQFF
DNA: TGTGCCAGCAGCTTTCGCCCCTTAACGGGAACCCTCGTCAATGAGCAGTTCTTC
size: once
J: TRBJ2-1
V: TRBV7-2
D: -

CDR3: CASSSTLQTGNTIYF
DNA: TGTGCCAGCAGCTCAACCCTTCAGACTGGAAACACCATATATTTT
size: -
J: TRBJ1-3
V: TRBV6-5
D: -

CDR3: CASSSPGLAGGPVDEQFF
DNA: TGTGCCAGCAGCTCCCCGGGACTAGCGGGAGGGCCGGTCGATGAGCAGTTCTTC
size: -
J: TRBJ2-1
V: TRBV11-3
D: TRBD2

CDR3: CASSYSAGSGETQYF
DNA: TGTGCCAGCAGTTACAGTGCGGGATCAGGGGAGACCCAGTACTTC
size: -
J: TRBJ2-5
V: TRBV6-5
D: -

CDR3: CASSLGTGWRDTGELFF
DNA: TGTGCCAGCAGCTTGGGGACAGGGTGGAGGGACACCGGGGAGCTGTTTTTT
size: few
J: TRBJ2-2
V: TRBV11-3
D: TRBD1

CDR3: CASSEVQSNQPQHF
DNA: TGTGCCAGCAGTGAAGTACAGAGCAATCAGCCCCAGCATTTT
size: -
J: TRBJ1-5
V: TRBV6-1
D: -

CDR3: CASSPINGGGLADYEQYF
DNA: TGTGCCAGCTCACCGATTAACGGTGGAGGACTAGCGGATTACGAGCAGTACTTC
size: -
J: TRBJ2-7
V: TRBV18
D: TRBD2

CDR3: CASSRRPGLAGGVDTQYF
DNA: TGCGCCAGCAGCCGGCGACCGGGACTAGCGGGAGGGGTAGATACGCAGTATTTT
size: -
J: TRBJ2-3
V: TRBV4-3
D: TRBD2

CDR3: CASSFTVEQFF
DNA: TGTGCCAGCAGCTTTACGGTTGAGCAGTTCTTC
size: few
J: TRBJ2-1
V: TRBV5-6
D: -

CDR3: CASSLASGLRNTIYF
DNA: TGTGCCAGCAGCTTAGCGTCAGGGCTAAGAAACACCATATATTTT
size: -
J: TRBJ1-3
V: TRBV7-9
D: -

CDR3: CASSLQSGSSTDTQYF
DNA: TGTGCCAGCAGCTTACAAAGCGGCTCTAGCACAGATACGCAGTATTTT
size: -
J: TRBJ2-3
V: TRBV11-3
D: -

CDR3: CASSLAWGQGALGYTF
DNA: TGTGCCAGCAGCTTGGCCTGGGGACAGGGGGCTTTGGGCTACACCTTC
size: -
J: TRBJ1-2
V: TRBV5-4
D: TRBD1

CDR3: CASSIYRRAGIASYNEQFF
DNA: TGTGCCAGTAGTATATACCGCCGAGCGGGAATAGCTTCTTACAATGAGCAGTTCTTC
size: -
J: TRBJ2-1
V: TRBV19
D: TRBD2

CDR3: CASSPGFYGYTF
DNA: TGTGCCAGCAGCCCGGGGTTCTATGGCTACACCTTC
size: -
J: TRBJ1-2
V: TRBV5-4
D: -

CDR3: CASRSSAGHSPLHF
DNA: TGTGCCAGCCGGTCGTCCGCGGGGCATTCACCCCTCCACTTT
size: -
J: TRBJ1-6
V: TRBV28
D: -

CDR3: CASRRAEPSYEQYF
DNA: TGTGCCAGCAGGAGGGCGGAGCCTTCCTACGAGCAGTACTTC
size: -
J: TRBJ2-7
V: TRBV6-4
D: -

CDR3: CASWTGGSGTEAFF
DNA: TGCGCCAGTTGGACAGGGGGATCGGGTACTGAAGCTTTCTTT
size: -
J: TRBJ1-1
V: TRBV5-1
D: TRBD1

CDR3: CASSLNRLEREGPWTGELFF
DNA: TGTGCCAGCAGTTTGAATAGGCTCGAGCGGGAGGGCCCGTGGACCGGGGAGCTGTTTTTT
size: -
J: TRBJ2-2
V: TRBV28
D: TRBD2